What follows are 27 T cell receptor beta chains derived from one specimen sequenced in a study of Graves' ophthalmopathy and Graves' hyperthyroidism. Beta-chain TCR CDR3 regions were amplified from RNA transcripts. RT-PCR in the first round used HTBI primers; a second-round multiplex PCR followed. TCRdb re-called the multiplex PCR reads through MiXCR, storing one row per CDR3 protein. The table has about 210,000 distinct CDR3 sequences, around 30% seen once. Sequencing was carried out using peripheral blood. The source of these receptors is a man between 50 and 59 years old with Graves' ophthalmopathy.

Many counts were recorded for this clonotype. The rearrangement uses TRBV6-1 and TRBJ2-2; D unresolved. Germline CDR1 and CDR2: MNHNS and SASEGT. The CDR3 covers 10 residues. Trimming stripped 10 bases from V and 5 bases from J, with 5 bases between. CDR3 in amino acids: CATGTGELFF. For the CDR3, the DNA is TGTGCCACCGGGACCGGGGAGCTGTTTTTT.

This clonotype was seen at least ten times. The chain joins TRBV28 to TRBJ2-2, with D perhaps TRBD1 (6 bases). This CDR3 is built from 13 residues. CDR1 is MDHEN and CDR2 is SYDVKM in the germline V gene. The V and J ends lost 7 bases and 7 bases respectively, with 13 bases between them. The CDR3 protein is CASTPPGHGELFF. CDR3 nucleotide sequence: TGTGCCAGCACCCCCCCGGGACACGGGGAGCTGTTTTTT.

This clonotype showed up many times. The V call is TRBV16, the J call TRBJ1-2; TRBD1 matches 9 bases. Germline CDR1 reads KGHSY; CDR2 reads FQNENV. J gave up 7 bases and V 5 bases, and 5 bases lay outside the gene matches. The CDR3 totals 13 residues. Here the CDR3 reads CASSGTGISGYTF. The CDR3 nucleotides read TGTGCCAGCAGCGGGACAGGGATTTCTGGCTACACCTTC. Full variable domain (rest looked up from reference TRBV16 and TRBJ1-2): GEEVAQTPKHLVRGEGQKAKLYCAPIKGHSYVFWYQQVLKNEFKFLISFQNENVFDETGMPKERFSAKCLPNSPCSLEIQATKLEDSAVYFCASSGTGISGYTFGSGTRLTVV.

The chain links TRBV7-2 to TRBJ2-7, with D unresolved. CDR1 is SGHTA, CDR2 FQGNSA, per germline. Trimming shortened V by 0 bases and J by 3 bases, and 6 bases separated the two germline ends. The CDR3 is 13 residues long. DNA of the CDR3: TGTGCCAGCAGCTTAGCTACCCTCTACGAGCAGTACTTC. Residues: CASSLATLYEQYF.

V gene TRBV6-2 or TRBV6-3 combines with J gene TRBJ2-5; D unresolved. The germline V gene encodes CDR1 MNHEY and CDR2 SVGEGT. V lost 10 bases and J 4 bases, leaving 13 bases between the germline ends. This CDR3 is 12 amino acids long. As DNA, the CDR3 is TGTGCCACGCAGCAACCCCGAGAGACCCAGTACTTC. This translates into CATQQPRETQYF.

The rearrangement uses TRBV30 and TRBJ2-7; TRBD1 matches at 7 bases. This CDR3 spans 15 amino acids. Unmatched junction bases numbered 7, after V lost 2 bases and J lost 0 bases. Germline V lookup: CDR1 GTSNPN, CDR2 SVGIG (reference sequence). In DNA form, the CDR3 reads TGTGCCTGGAGTTACCCCAGGGGGAGCTCCTACGAGCAGTACTTC. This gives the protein CAWSYPRGSSYEQYF.

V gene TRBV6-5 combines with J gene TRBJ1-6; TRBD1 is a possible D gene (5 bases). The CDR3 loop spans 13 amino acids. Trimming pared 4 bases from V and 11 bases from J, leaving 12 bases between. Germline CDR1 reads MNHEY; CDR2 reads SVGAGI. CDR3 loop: CASSWQGRTPLHF. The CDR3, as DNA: TGTGCCAGCAGTTGGCAGGGCAGGACACCCCTCCACTTT.

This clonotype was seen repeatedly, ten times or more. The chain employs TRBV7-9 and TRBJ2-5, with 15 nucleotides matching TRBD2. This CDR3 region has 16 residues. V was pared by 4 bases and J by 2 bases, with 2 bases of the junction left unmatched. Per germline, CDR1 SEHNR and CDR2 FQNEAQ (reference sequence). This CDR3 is CASSSGTSGRQETQYF. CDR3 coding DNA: TGTGCCAGCAGCTCCGGGACTAGCGGGAGGCAAGAGACCCAGTACTTC. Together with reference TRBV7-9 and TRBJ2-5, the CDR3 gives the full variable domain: DTGVSQNPRHKITKRGQNVTFRCDPISEHNRLYWYRQTLGQGPEFLTYFQNEAQLEKSRLLSDRFSAERPKGSFSTLEIQRTEQGDSAMYLCASSSGTSGRQETQYFGPGTRLLVL.

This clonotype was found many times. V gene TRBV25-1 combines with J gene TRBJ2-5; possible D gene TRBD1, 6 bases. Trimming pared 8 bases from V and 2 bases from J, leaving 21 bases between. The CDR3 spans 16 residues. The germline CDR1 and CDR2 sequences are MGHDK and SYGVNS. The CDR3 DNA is TGTGCCAGCGACCCAGGGGCCGGGACATCACAAGAGACCCAGTACTTC. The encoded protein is CASDPGAGTSQETQYF.

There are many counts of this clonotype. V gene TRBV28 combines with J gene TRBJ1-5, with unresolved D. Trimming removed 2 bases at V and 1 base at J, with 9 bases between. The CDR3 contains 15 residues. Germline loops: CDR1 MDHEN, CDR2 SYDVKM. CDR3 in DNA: TGTGCCAGCAGTTTAGTGGCACCCAGCAATCAGCCCCAGCATTTT. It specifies CASSLVAPSNQPQHF.

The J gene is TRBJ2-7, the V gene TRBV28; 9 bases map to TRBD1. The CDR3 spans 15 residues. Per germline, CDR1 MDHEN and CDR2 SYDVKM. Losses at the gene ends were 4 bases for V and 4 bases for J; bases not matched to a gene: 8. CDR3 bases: TGTGCCAGCAGTTCTGGGACAGGGTTCGCTTACGAGCAGTACTTC. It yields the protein CASSSGTGFAYEQYF.

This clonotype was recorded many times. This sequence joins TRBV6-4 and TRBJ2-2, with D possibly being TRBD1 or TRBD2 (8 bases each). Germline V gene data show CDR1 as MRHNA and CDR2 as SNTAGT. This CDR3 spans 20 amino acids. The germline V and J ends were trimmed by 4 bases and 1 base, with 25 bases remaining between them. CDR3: CASSGGQGSRLAMNTGELFF. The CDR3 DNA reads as TGTGCCAGCAGTGGCGGACAGGGTAGCCGACTAGCGATGAACACCGGGGAGCTGTTTTTT.

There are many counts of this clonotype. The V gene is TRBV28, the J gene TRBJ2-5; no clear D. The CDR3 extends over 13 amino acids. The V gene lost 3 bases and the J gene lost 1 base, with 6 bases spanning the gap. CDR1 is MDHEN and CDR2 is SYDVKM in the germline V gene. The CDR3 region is CASSFPGQETQYF. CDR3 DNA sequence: TGTGCCAGCAGTTTTCCTGGCCAAGAGACCCAGTACTTC.

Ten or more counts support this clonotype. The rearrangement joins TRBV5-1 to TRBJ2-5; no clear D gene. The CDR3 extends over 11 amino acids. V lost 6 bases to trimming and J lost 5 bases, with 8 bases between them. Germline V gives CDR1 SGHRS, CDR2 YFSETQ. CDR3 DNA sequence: TGCGCCAGCACTTTGCTGGAGACCCAGTACTTC. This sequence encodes CASTLLETQYF.

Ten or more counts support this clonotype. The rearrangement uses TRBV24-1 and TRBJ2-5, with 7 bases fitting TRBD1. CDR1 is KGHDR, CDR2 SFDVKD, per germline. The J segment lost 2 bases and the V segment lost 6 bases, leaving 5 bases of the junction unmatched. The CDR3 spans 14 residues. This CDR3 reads CATSNPGQQETQYF. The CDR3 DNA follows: TGTGCCACCAGTAATCCGGGACAGCAAGAGACCCAGTACTTC.

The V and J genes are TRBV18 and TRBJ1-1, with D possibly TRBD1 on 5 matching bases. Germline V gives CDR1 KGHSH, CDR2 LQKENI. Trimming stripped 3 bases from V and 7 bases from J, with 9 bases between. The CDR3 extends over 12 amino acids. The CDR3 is CASSPEQGEAFF. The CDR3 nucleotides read TGTGCCAGCTCACCGGAGCAGGGTGAAGCTTTCTTT.

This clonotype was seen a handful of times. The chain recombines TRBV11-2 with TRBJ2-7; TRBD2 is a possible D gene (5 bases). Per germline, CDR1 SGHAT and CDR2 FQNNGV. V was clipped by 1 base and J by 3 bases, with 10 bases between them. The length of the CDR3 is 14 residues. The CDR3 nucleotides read TGTGCCAGCAGCTTAGGACCGGGAAGCTACGAGCAGTACTTC. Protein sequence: CASSLGPGSYEQYF.

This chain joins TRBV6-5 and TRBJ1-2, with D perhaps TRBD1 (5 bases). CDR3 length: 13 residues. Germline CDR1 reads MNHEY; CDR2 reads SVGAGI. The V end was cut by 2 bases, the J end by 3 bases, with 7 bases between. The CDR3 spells CASSYDRYYGYTF. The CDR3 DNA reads TGTGCCAGCAGTTACGACAGATACTATGGCTACACCTTC.

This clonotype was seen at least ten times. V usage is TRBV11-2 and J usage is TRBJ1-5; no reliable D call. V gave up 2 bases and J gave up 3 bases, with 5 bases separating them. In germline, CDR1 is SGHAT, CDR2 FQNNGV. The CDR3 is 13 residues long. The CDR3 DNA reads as TGTGCCAGCAGCTTAAGAGTCAATCAGCCCCAGCATTTT. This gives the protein CASSLRVNQPQHF.

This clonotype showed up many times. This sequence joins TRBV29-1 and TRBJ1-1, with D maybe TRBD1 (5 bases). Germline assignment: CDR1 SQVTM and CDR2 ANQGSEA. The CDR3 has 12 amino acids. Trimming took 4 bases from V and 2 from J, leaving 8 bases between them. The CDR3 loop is CSVGQLNTEAFF. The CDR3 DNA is TGCAGCGTTGGACAGCTTAACACTGAAGCTTTCTTT.

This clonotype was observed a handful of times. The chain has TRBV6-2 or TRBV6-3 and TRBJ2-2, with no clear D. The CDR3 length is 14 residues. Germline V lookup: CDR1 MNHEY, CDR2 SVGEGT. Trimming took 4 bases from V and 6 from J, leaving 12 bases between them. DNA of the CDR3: TGTGCCAGCAGTTCCCATCATAGATCCGGGGAGCTGTTTTTT. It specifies CASSSHHRSGELFF.

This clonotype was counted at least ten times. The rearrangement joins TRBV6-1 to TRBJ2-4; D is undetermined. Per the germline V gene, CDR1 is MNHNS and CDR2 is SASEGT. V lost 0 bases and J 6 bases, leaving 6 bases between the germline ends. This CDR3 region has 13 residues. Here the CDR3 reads CASSEAWVNIQYF. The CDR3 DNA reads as TGTGCCAGCAGTGAAGCGTGGGTAAACATTCAGTACTTC.

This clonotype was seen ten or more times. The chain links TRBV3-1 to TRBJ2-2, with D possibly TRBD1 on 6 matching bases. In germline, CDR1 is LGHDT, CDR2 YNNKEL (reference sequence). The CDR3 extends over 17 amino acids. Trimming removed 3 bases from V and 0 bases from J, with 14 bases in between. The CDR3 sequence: CASSHGTPVANTGELFF. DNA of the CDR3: TGTGCCAGCAGCCACGGGACACCAGTCGCGAACACCGGGGAGCTGTTTTTT.

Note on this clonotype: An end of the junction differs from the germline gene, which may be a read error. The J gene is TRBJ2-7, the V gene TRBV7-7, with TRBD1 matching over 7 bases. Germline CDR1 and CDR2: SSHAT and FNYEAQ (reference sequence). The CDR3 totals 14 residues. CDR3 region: CASSPLTGPNEQYF. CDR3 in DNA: TGTGCTAGCAGCCCACTGACAGGGCCCAACGAGCAGTACTTC.

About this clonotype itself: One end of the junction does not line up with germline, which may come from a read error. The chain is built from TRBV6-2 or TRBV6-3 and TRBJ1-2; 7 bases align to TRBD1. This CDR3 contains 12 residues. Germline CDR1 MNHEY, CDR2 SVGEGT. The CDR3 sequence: CASSYANRDSDF. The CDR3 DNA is TGTGCCAGCAGTTACGCTAACCGGGACAGCGACTTC.

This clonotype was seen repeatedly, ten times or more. The DNA for the CDR3 is TGTGCCAGCGCACCGGGACAGGGCCGGATCTCCTATAATTCACCCCTCCACTTT. Translated: CASAPGQGRISYNSPLHF. The rearrangement uses TRBV6-5 and TRBJ1-6; TRBD1 matches 9 bases. The CDR3 extends over 18 amino acids. Germline lookup yields CDR1 MNHEY and CDR2 SVGAGI. Losses at the gene ends were 8 bases for V and 0 bases for J; bases not matched to a gene: 11.

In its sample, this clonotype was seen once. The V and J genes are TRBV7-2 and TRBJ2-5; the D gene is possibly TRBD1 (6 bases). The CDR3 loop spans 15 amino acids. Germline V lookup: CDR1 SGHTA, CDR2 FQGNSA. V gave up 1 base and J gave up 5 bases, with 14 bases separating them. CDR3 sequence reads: CASSLVAQGWETQYF. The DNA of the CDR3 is TGTGCCAGCAGCTTAGTAGCACAGGGCTGGGAGACCCAGTACTTC.